This passage covers 25 T cell receptor beta chains from one sample sequenced in a study of PD-1 blockade in classical Hodgkin lymphoma. Time point of the sample: cycle 4 day 1 (C4D1), after 6 weeks of nivolumab. All patients experienced relapse after autologous stem cell transplantation, and brentuximab vedotin exposure was variable. Assay used: immunoSEQ multiplex PCR; TCRdb lists only in-frame clones, some missing. The table includes about 50,000 clones, about 90% detected once. Specimen: peripheral blood mononuclear cells (PBMCs), collected before the fourth cycle of nivolumab. Receptor source: a human donor with classical Hodgkin lymphoma.

This rearrangement joins TRBV4-1 to TRBJ1-5, with D hard to call. Germline V gives CDR1 MGHRA, CDR2 YSYEKL. The CDR3 totals 15 residues. V lost 1 base, J lost 2 bases, and 9 bases lay in between. The CDR3 DNA sequence: TGCGCCAGCAGCCAAGGGAGTTGGGGCAATCAGCCCCAGCATTTT. It codes for CASSQGSWGNQPQHF.

This rearrangement joins TRBV5-4 to TRBJ2-1; the match to TRBD1 covers 9 bases. Germline CDR1 reads SGHNT; CDR2 reads YYREEE (reference sequence). The CDR3 totals 20 residues. After removal of 5 bases from V and 0 bases from J, the junction contained 18 bases not matched to a gene. CDR3 sequence reads: CASRPSGTGLAWSSYNEQFF. The CDR3 DNA sequence: TGTGCCAGCAGGCCGTCCGGGACAGGGCTCGCGTGGAGCTCCTACAATGAGCAGTTCTTC.

The chain recombines TRBV9 with TRBJ1-2, with D possibly matching TRBD1 (5 bases). V was pared by 2 bases and J by 6 bases, with 11 bases between. Germline assignment: CDR1 SGDLS and CDR2 YYNGEE. The CDR3 runs to 13 residues. CDR3 coding DNA: TGTGCCAGCAGCGTCCGGGACTCTAATGGCTACACCTTC. Translated: CASSVRDSNGYTF.

J is TRBJ1-2 and V is TRBV6-1, with D perhaps TRBD1 (6 bases). The CDR3 spans 13 residues. Trimming cost V 2 bases and J 4 bases, with 8 bases left between them. Germline values: CDR1 MNHNS, CDR2 SASEGT. The CDR3 loop reads CASSERGVYGYTF. The DNA for the CDR3 is TGTGCCAGCAGTGAAAGGGGGGTCTATGGCTACACCTTC.

The rearrangement joins TRBV19 to TRBJ1-5, with 10 bases identical to TRBD1. The V gene's germline CDR1 is LNHDA and CDR2 SQIVND (reference sequence). This CDR3 region has 17 residues. J lost 3 bases, V lost 3 bases, and 8 bases had no gene match. CDR3 sequence reads: CASSIIGTGVDNQPQHF. CDR3 DNA sequence: TGTGCCAGTAGTATTATCGGGACAGGGGTCGACAATCAGCCCCAGCATTTT.

V gene TRBV7-3 combines with J gene TRBJ2-3; 15 bases line up with TRBD2. There are 16 residues in the CDR3. Germline V gene lookup returns CDR1 SGHTA and CDR2 FQGTGA. The V gene end was trimmed by 5 bases and the J gene end by 6 bases; junction bases not matched to a gene: 6. CDR3 loop: CASSAGLAGGQDTQYF. The CDR3 bases are TGTGCCAGCAGCGCTGGACTAGCGGGAGGGCAGGATACGCAGTATTTT.

In DNA form, the CDR3 reads TGTGCCAGCAGCACAGGGGCAGATACGCAGTATTTT. This gives the protein CASSTGADTQYF. J is TRBJ2-3 and V is TRBV7-9; 7 bases match TRBD1. Germline V CDR1 and CDR2: SEHNR, FQNEAQ (reference sequence). V shed 5 bases and J 4 bases; nucleotides not matched to a gene: 0. CDR3 size: 12 residues.

This sequence joins TRBV7-2 and TRBJ1-2; D remains ambiguous. V was shortened by 1 base and J by 3 bases, with 15 bases between the two germline ends. The CDR3 consists of 16 residues. Per germline, CDR1 SGHTA and CDR2 FQGNSA. CDR3 coding DNA: TGTGCCAGCAGCTTAGGCGGCACTATGGCTGACTATGGCTACACCTTC. Translating it yields CASSLGGTMADYGYTF.

The CDR3 region is CASSKGLAGAVDTQYF. CDR3 nucleotide sequence: TGTGCCAGCAGCAAAGGACTAGCGGGAGCTGTAGATACGCAGTATTTT. V usage is TRBV7-3 and J usage is TRBJ2-3; TRBD2 aligns across 13 bases. CDR3 size: 16 residues. Germline trimming cut 5 bases from V and 5 bases from J; bases unmatched to any gene: 7. Germline loops: CDR1 SGHTA, CDR2 FQGTGA.

The CDR3 bases are TGTGCCACCAGCCCCGACCGTGTGGAGCAGTACTTC. It specifies CATSPDRVEQYF. This chain connects TRBV15 to TRBJ2-7; D call uncertain. Germline-derived CDR1 and CDR2 are LNHNV and YYDKDF (reference sequence). V shed 5 bases and J shed 7 bases, with 12 bases lying between them. The length of the CDR3 is 12 residues.

This rearrangement joins TRBV6-5 to TRBJ2-5, with D unresolved. V was pared by 2 bases and J by 1 base, with 8 bases between. The CDR3 runs 14 residues. Looked up from germline, CDR1 is MNHEY and CDR2 is SVGAGI. CDR3 nucleotides: TGTGCCAGCAGTTACCGAGGAGCCCAAGAGACCCAGTACTTC. Protein sequence: CASSYRGAQETQYF.

In nucleotides, the CDR3 is TGCGCCAGCAGCCAACCGGGACTAGCGGGAAAGCCCACCCTGTACAATGAGCAGTTCTTC. Amino acid sequence: CASSQPGLAGKPTLYNEQFF. The rearrangement links TRBV4-1 to TRBJ2-1; 13 bases map to TRBD2. This CDR3 spans 20 amino acids. Germline values: CDR1 MGHRA, CDR2 YSYEKL. V gave up 2 bases and J gave up 4 bases; unmatched junction bases: 14.

V gene TRBV5-1 combines with J gene TRBJ1-1, with unresolved D. The V and J ends lost 0 bases and 3 bases respectively, with 15 bases between them. The germline V gene encodes CDR1 SGHRS and CDR2 YFSETQ. The CDR3 is made up of 16 amino acids. CDR3 protein: CASSLAGSRRDTEAFF. For the CDR3, the DNA is TGCGCCAGCAGCTTGGCCGGTTCCAGACGGGACACTGAAGCTTTCTTT.

The chain carries TRBV6-1 and TRBJ2-2, with D perhaps TRBD1 or TRBD2 (6 bases each). V lost 0 bases to trimming and J lost 4 bases, with 15 bases between them. Looked up from germline, CDR1 is MNHNS and CDR2 is SASEGT. CDR3 size: 17 residues. The CDR3 coding sequence is TGTGCCAGCAGTGAAGCGGAGGGGGGAGGCCCCACCGGGGAGCTGTTTTTT. It specifies CASSEAEGGGPTGELFF.

The chain is built from TRBV7-9 and TRBJ2-6; possible D gene TRBD2, 5 bases. V lost 9 bases and J 6 bases, leaving 12 bases between the germline ends. Germline V gene lookup returns CDR1 SEHNR and CDR2 FQNEAQ (reference sequence). This CDR3 contains 13 residues. The CDR3 here is CARGGLTANVLTF. The CDR3 nucleotides read TGTGCCAGGGGCGGGCTTACGGCCAACGTCCTGACTTTC.

V is TRBV15 and J is TRBJ1-1; the D gene is possibly TRBD1 (6 bases). Trimming left V 4 bases short and J 6 bases short, with 15 bases between. The CDR3 sequence is 14 residues long. Germline-derived CDR1 and CDR2 are LNHNV and YYDKDF (reference sequence). Here the CDR3 DNA reads TGTGCCACCAGCAAGGGGCAGGGGCTGGCTGAAGCTTTCTTT. Translated, it gives CATSKGQGLAEAFF.

The chain has TRBV4-1 and TRBJ2-7, with D perhaps TRBD2 (5 bases). This CDR3 spans 14 amino acids. Trimming removed 1 base from V and 3 bases from J, with 10 bases in between. The germline V gene encodes CDR1 MGHRA and CDR2 YSYEKL. CDR3 coding DNA: TGCGCCAGCAGCCAAGCGGGATCCCTCTACGAGCAGTACTTC. Translating it yields CASSQAGSLYEQYF.

The V and J genes are TRBV2 and TRBJ2-7; D uncertain. V was clipped by 7 bases and J by 4 bases, with 14 bases between them. Germline CDR1 is SNHLY and CDR2 is FYNNEI. The CDR3 runs to 13 residues. The CDR3: CASIINEAYEQYF. CDR3 coding DNA: TGTGCCAGCATCATCAATGAGGCGTACGAGCAGTACTTC.

This clone has just a few counts. The chain carries TRBV5-1 and TRBJ1-1, with D hard to call. Trimming removed 1 base from V and 7 bases from J, with 8 bases in between. This CDR3 contains 12 residues. Germline V gene data show CDR1 as SGHRS and CDR2 as YFSETQ. The CDR3, as DNA: TGCGCCAGCAGCTTGTCGGACGGTGAAGCTTTCTTT. The encoded protein is CASSLSDGEAFF.

This clone was counted a single time. The J gene is TRBJ1-5, the V gene TRBV27; 9 bases fit TRBD1. The germline CDR1 and CDR2 sequences are MNHEY and SMNVEV (reference sequence). The junction had 6 bases not matched to a gene; V was cut back by 6 bases and J by 3 bases. The CDR3 has 15 residues. This chain's CDR3 is CASRRTGVPNQPQHF. The CDR3 nucleotides read TGTGCCAGCAGGCGGACAGGGGTCCCCAATCAGCCCCAGCATTTT.

The chain links TRBV5-6 to TRBJ2-5, with D unresolved. The CDR3 has 12 residues. Deletions cut 1 base from V and 9 bases from J, with 10 bases between. The germline CDR1 and CDR2 sequences are SGHDT and YYEEEE. CDR3 in DNA: TGTGCCAGCAGCTTGCCGGCTCTGGCCCAGTACTTC. This codes for CASSLPALAQYF.

In this sample, this clone turned up once. This sequence joins TRBV7-9 and TRBJ2-3; D ambiguous. CDR1 SEHNR and CDR2 FQNEAQ come from the germline V gene (reference sequence). The length of the CDR3 is 15 residues. V lost 3 bases and J lost 4, with 14 bases in between. CDR3 amino acids: CASSLMTTRADTQYF. The CDR3 nucleotides are TGTGCCAGCAGCTTGATGACAACCCGGGCAGATACGCAGTATTTT.

This chain uses TRBV2 with TRBJ2-1; D remains ambiguous. This CDR3 comprises 12 residues. The V end lost 7 bases, the J end lost 8 bases, and 12 bases lay between the germline ends. Germline CDR1 reads SNHLY; CDR2 reads FYNNEI. Here the CDR3 DNA reads TGTGCCAGCACTCAAATAGTGTATGAGCAGTTCTTC. It translates to CASTQIVYEQFF.

About this clone itself: Sequence at one end of the junction differs from germline and may be a read error. This chain connects TRBV12-5 to TRBJ1-1; 7 bases match TRBD1. Germline V gene sequence: CDR1 LGHNT, CDR2 FRNRAP. The CDR3 loop spans 13 amino acids. As DNA, the CDR3 is TGTGCTAGTGGCCTCGACAGGGCCTCAGGCGATGCTTTT. It encodes CASGLDRASGDAF.

This clone was observed a single time. The chain uses TRBV30 and TRBJ2-7, with D tentatively TRBD2 (6 bases). The CDR3 spans 16 residues. Germline V gene data show CDR1 as GTSNPN and CDR2 as SVGIG (reference sequence). Trimming stripped 2 bases from V and 2 bases from J, with 19 bases between. CDR3 DNA: TGTGCCTGGAGTCTTAGTCGGGAGATTCTTCCCTACGAGCAGTACTTC. Protein product: CAWSLSREILPYEQYF.